These 15 T cell receptor beta chains originate from one sample sequenced in a study of breast tumors, draining lymph nodes, adjacent tissues. TCRdb re-derived calls from the multiplex PCR reads in MiXCR, one entry per CDR3 protein. The data show around 130,000 distinct CDR3 sequences, approximately 22% seen once. Breast cancer patients provided tissue from their axillary draining lymph nodes. Source material: axillary lymph node tissue. All receptors derive from a female donor with breast cancer. Some clones in this sample may be carry-over from other donors' samples.

With regard to this clonotype: A read error may explain this, as a much larger clone is one base away. The gene calls are TRBV6-1 and TRBJ1-4; 9 bases are shared with TRBD1. This CDR3 has 15 amino acids. Germline lookup yields CDR1 MNHNS and CDR2 SASEGT. The CDR3 DNA reads TGTGCCAGCAGTGTTTGGACAGGGGCTAATGAAAAACCGTTTTTT. Translated, it gives CASSVWTGANEKPFF.

This clonotype was seen repeatedly, ten times or more. The chain couples TRBV18 to TRBJ1-6; D might be TRBD1 (5 bases). Trimming left V 5 bases short and J 8 bases short, with 10 bases between. CDR3 length: 13 amino acids. Germline V gene sequence: CDR1 KGHSH, CDR2 LQKENI. For the CDR3, the DNA is TGTGCCAGCTCATCCCGGGACGATTCACCCCTCCACTTT. This translates into CASSSRDDSPLHF. The complete variable domain, with remaining parts taken from reference TRBV18 and TRBJ1-6, reads NAGVMQNPRHLVRRRGQEARLRCSPMKGHSHVYWYRQLPEEGLKFMVYLQKENIIDESGMPKERFSAEFPKEGPSILRIQQVVRGDSAAYFCASSSRDDSPLHFGNGTRLTVT.

This clonotype was detected ten times or more. The CDR3 here is CATSRGQVSSGNTIYF. The CDR3 nucleotides are TGTGCCACCAGCAGAGGACAGGTTAGCTCTGGAAACACCATATATTTT. The chain carries TRBV15 and TRBJ1-3, with D possibly matching TRBD1 (6 bases). Trimming cost V 1 base and J 0 bases, with 10 bases left between them. Germline V gene lookup returns CDR1 LNHNV and CDR2 YYDKDF (reference sequence). The CDR3 loop spans 16 amino acids.

This clonotype was counted many times. This chain uses TRBV6-6 with TRBJ2-7; 10 bases map to TRBD1. The ends lost 0 bases at V and 5 bases at J; junction bases unmatched: 13. Germline CDR1 reads MNHNY; CDR2 reads SVGAGI (reference sequence). CDR3 length: 18 residues. CDR3 region: CASSYSGARDRGENEQYF. CDR3 coding DNA: TGTGCCAGCAGTTACTCGGGTGCGAGGGACAGGGGAGAAAACGAGCAGTACTTC.

This clonotype was observed many times. The chain has TRBV4-1 and TRBJ2-7, with D possibly TRBD2 on 7 matching bases. Per the germline V gene, CDR1 is MGHRA and CDR2 is YSYEKL. Trimming removed 0 bases at V and 6 bases at J, with 12 bases between. The CDR3 is made up of 14 amino acids. CDR3 coding DNA: TGCGCCAGCAGCCAAGATAGGGGGGGCCTCGAGCAGTACTTC. Protein sequence: CASSQDRGGLEQYF.

This clonotype counts as medium-sized. CDR3 bases: TGTGCCAGCAGTGCGGGACAGGCCTACGAGCAGTACTTC. Its protein is CASSAGQAYEQYF. The rearrangement joins TRBV6-6 to TRBJ2-7; 8 bases fit TRBD1. The CDR3 is 13 amino acids. Germline CDR1 reads MNHNY; CDR2 reads SVGAGI (reference sequence). After removal of 5 bases from V and 2 bases from J, the junction contained 2 bases not matched to a gene.

This clonotype was picked up many times. This rearrangement joins TRBV11-2 to TRBJ2-7, with a possible D match to TRBD2 (6 bases). Deletions cut 3 bases from V and 5 bases from J, with 14 bases between. Germline loops: CDR1 SGHAT, CDR2 FQNNGV. The length of the CDR3 is 14 residues. CDR3 sequence reads: CASSLEGLLDEQYF. CDR3 DNA sequence: TGTGCCAGCAGCTTGGAGGGCCTGTTGGACGAGCAGTACTTC.

This clonotype was recorded many times. The genes are TRBV3-1 and TRBJ1-6; no firm D call. CDR1 is LGHDT and CDR2 is YNNKEL in the germline V gene (reference sequence). The CDR3 totals 14 residues. Trimming shortened V by 3 bases and J by 7 bases, and 10 bases separated the two germline ends. CDR3 sequence: CASSHEGSNSPLHF. CDR3 bases: TGTGCCAGCAGCCACGAAGGGAGCAATTCACCCCTCCACTTT.

As to this clonotype: One base away lies a much larger clone, so this may be a sequencing read error. V gene TRBV7-9 combines with J gene TRBJ2-5, with unresolved D. The CDR3 covers 12 residues. In germline, CDR1 is SEHNR, CDR2 FQNEAQ (reference sequence). The CDR3 is CASSLGMETQHF. The CDR3 nucleotides read TGTGCCAGCAGCTTAGGTATGGAGACCCAGCACTTC.

This clonotype was observed at least ten times. The chain employs TRBV18 and TRBJ2-6; TRBD1 agrees at 8 bases. This CDR3 contains 17 residues. With 1 base clipped from V and 2 bases from J, the junction kept 4 bases outside the gene matches. CDR1 and CDR2 (germline): KGHSH, LQKENI. CDR3 sequence: CASSPRTGSAGANVLTF. In DNA, the CDR3 is TGTGCCAGCTCACCACGGACAGGGTCTGCTGGGGCCAACGTCCTGACTTTC.

Of note for this clonotype: An end of the junction differs from the germline gene, which may be a read error. This sequence joins TRBV27 and TRBJ1-2; D possibly corresponds to TRBD1 (5 bases). Germline V lookup: CDR1 MNHEY, CDR2 SMNVEV (reference sequence). This CDR3 is built from 17 residues. The CDR3 bases are TGTGCCGGCAGGCAAAACGGTGGACAATCTGGGAACTATGGCTACACCTTC. It is translated as CAGRQNGGQSGNYGYTF.

This clonotype was seen at least ten times. The chain recombines TRBV5-4 with TRBJ2-3, with 10 positions matching TRBD2. Germline CDR1 SGHNT, CDR2 YYREEE (reference sequence). The CDR3 is 16 amino acids. The J segment lost 0 bases and the V segment lost 3 bases, leaving 4 bases of the junction unmatched. CDR3 loop: CASSWGLASSTDTQYF. For the CDR3, the DNA is TGTGCCAGCAGCTGGGGACTAGCGTCTAGCACAGATACGCAGTATTTT.

This clonotype was observed at least ten times. The chain joins TRBV20-1 to TRBJ2-7, with TRBD1 matching over 10 bases. The length of the CDR3 is 12 residues. Germline V gene data show CDR1 as DFQATT and CDR2 as SNEGSKA (reference sequence). V was pared by 6 bases and J by 3 bases, with 2 bases of the junction left unmatched. Written as DNA, the CDR3 is TGCAGTGCAAGGGACAGGGGCTACGAGCAGTACTTC. Encoded protein: CSARDRGYEQYF.

Remarks on this clonotype: This may be a read error: a much more frequent sequence differs by one nucleotide. The chain recombines TRBV6-2 or TRBV6-3 with TRBJ2-7; 11 positions match TRBD2. Germline CDR1 reads MNHEY; CDR2 reads SVGEGT. This CDR3 contains 20 residues. The CDR3 spells CASSYFQDVLPSGRSYGQYF. The CDR3 region has the DNA TGTGCCAGCAGTTATTTTCAGGACGTGTTACCTAGCGGGAGGTCCTACGGGCAGTACTTC.

At least ten counts were recorded for this clonotype. Written as DNA, the CDR3 is TGCGCCAGCAGCCTAAACCAGTACAATGAGCAGTTCTTC. Translated: CASSLNQYNEQFF. The chain couples TRBV5-1 to TRBJ2-1; D not certain. CDR3 size: 13 residues. Germline lookup yields CDR1 SGHRS and CDR2 YFSETQ. V was clipped by 4 bases and J by 4 bases, with 9 bases between them.